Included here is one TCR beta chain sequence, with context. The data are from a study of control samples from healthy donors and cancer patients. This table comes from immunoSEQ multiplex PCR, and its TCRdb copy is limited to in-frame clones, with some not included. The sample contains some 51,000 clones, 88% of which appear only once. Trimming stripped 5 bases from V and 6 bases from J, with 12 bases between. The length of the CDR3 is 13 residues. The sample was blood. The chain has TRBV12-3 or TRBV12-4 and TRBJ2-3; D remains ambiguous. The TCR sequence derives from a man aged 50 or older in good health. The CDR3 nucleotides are TGTGCCAGCAGTCACACCCCCCCCGATACGCAGTATTTT. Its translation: CASSHTPPDTQYF.